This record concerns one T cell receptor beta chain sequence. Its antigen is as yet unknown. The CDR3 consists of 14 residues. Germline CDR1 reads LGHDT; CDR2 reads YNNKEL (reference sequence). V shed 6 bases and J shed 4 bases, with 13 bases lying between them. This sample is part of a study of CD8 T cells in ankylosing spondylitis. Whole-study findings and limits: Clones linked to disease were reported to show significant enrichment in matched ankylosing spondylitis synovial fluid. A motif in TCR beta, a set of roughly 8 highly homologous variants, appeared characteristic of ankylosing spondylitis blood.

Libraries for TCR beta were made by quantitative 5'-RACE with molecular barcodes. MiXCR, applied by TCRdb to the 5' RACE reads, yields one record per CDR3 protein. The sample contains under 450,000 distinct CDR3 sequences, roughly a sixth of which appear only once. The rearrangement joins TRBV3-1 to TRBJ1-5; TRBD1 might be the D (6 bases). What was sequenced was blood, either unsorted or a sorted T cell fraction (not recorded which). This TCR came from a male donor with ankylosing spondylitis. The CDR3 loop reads CASSPTRGNQPQHF. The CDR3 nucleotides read TGTGCCAGCAGTCCAACCAGGGGAAATCAGCCCCAGCATTTT.